This TCR beta chain was captured in a study of shared clonotypes between healthy human individuals. Overall study: The study drew on a couple of women and a few men aged 18 to 49 as donors.

This CDR3 is built from 20 residues. V shed 1 base and J 6 bases; nucleotides not matched to a gene: 16. From germline, CDR1 is MDHEN and CDR2 SYDVKM. Sorted-subset replicate PCR reactions were performed with around 200 ng DNA, corresponding to some 32,000 T cell genomes. The table came from immunoSEQ multiplex PCR; TCRdb's copy has only in-frame clones and leaves some out. Among approximately 1,000,000 clones, approximately 78% were seen once, and the ten largest hold 0.5% to 0.6%. Study donors comprised healthy, HIV-negative adults devoid of recent acute infection or vaccination. A CD45RA+ naive subset and a CD45RA-negative memory subset were split from CD4+ cells.

The J gene is TRBJ2-1, the V gene TRBV28; 12 positions agree with TRBD2. This TCR came from a man younger than 35 in good health. Some clones in this sample may be carry-over from other donors' samples. Sequencing was performed on memory CD4+ T cells from PBMCs. Indicated subset: CD45RA-negative fraction. CDR3 sequence: CASSLSPFARLAGDANEQFF. CDR3 sequence (DNA): TGTGCCAGCAGTTTATCCCCATTCGCCCGACTAGCGGGAGACGCCAATGAGCAGTTCTTC.